This entry describes one T cell receptor (beta chain). What it binds is not known. This record comes from a study of blood T cells in healthy people across ages. The CDR3 sequence is 15 residues long. The V end lost 0 bases, the J end lost 4 bases, and 11 bases lay between the germline ends. PCR was performed a second time for 7 to 11 cycles using a sample-barcoded 5' primer and a J-beta primer mix. A 12-random-nucleotide template-switch adaptor tagged each cDNA molecule. One entry per CDR3 protein, called by TCRdb with MiXCR from the 5' RACE reads. Of over 600,000 distinct CDR3 sequences listed, just over 55% are singletons. Broader study findings: Possibly, changes in expanded clonotypes were confounded because donor CMV status was unknown.

This sequence joins TRBV12-3 or TRBV12-4 and TRBJ2-3; D unresolved. The sample consisted of blood. The source of this sequence is a man between 40 and 49 years old in good health. CDR3 sequence reads: CASSLARLSADTQYF. Written as DNA, the CDR3 is TGTGCCAGCAGTTTAGCTAGACTCAGCGCAGATACGCAGTATTTT.